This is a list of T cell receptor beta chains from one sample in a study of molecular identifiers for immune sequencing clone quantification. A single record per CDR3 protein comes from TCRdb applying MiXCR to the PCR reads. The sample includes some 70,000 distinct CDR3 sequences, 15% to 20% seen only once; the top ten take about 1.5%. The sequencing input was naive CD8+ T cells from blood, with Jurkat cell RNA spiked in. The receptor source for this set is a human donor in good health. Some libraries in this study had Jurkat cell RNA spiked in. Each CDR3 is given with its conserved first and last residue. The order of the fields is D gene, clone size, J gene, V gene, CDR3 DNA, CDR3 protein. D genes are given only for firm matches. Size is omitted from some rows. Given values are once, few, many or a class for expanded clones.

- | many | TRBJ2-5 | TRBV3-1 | TGTGCCAGCAGCCATAACGCGGACCTGGAGACCCAGTACTTC | CASSHNADLETQYF
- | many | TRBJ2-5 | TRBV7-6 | TGTGCCAGCAGCTTTAGGGCCGCGCACCAAGAGACCCAGTACTTC | CASSFRAAHQETQYF
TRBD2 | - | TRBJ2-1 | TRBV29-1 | TGCAGCGCCAAAGCGGGAGGCGGATCCAATGAGCAGTTCTTC | CSAKAGGGSNEQFF
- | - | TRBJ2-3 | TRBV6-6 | TGTGCCAGCAGTTACTCGGAGGATACGCAGTATTTT | CASSYSEDTQYF
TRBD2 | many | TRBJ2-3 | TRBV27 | TGTGCCAGCGGACTTCTAGCGGTCGGAGGGGATACGCAGTATTTT | CASGLLAVGGDTQYF
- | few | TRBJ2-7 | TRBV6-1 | TGTGCCAGCAGTGTCAAATCGACAGGATACGAGCAGTACTTC | CASSVKSTGYEQYF
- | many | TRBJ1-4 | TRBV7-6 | TGTGCCAGCAGCGCAAACAGGATACGTGGAAAACTGTTTTTT | CASSANRIRGKLFF
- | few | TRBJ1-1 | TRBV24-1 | TGTGCCACAAGAGACAGGAGAATGAACACTGAAGCTTTCTTT | CATRDRRMNTEAFF
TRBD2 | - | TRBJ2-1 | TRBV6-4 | TGTGCCAGCCGGGGGGGAAGGCCAGGGAATGAGCAGTTCTTC | CASRGGRPGNEQFF
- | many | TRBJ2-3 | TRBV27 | TGTGCCAGCAGCCTTACCGGGATAATAGTTGATACGCAGTATTTT | CASSLTGIIVDTQYF
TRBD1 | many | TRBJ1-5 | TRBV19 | TGTGCCAGTAGTCTGACTGACAGGGGAATGGATCAGCCCCAGCATTTT | CASSLTDRGMDQPQHF
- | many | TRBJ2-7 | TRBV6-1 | TGTGCCAGCAGTGAATACCGGCGGATTACCCACGTGCAGTACTTC | CASSEYRRITHVQYF
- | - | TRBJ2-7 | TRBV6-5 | TGTGCCAGCAGTTACTCGGAAGGGGTGAGCTCCTACGAGCAGTACTTC | CASSYSEGVSSYEQYF
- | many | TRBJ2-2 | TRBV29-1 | TGCAGCGTTGCCGCGAACACCGGGGAGCTGTTTTTT | CSVAANTGELFF
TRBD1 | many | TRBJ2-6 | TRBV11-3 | TGTGCCAGTTCGGACAGGAATCTATATGGGGCCAACGTCCTGACTTTC | CASSDRNLYGANVLTF